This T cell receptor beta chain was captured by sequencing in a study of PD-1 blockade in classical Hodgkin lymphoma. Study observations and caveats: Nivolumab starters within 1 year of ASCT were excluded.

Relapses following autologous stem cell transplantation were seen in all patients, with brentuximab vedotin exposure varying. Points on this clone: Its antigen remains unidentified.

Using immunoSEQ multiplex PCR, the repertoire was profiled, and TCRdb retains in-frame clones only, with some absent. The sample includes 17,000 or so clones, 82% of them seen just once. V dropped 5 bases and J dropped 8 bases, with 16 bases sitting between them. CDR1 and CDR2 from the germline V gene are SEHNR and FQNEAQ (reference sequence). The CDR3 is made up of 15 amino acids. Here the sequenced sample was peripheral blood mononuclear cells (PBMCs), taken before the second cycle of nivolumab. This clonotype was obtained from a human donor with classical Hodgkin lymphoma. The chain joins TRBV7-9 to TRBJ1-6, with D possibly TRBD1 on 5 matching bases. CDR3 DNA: TGTGCCAGCAGCCATGAGGTTGGGGGGGATTCACCCCTCCACTTT. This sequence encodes CASSHEVGGDSPLHF. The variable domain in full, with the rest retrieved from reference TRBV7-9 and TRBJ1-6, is DTGVSQNPRHKITKRGQNVTFRCDPISEHNRLYWYRQTLGQGPEFLTYFQNEAQLEKSRLLSDRFSAERPKGSFSTLEIQRTEQGDSAMYLCASSHEVGGDSPLHFGNGTRLTVT.